These 5 T cell receptor beta chains share one sample of origin, sequenced in a study of CD8 T cells in Susac syndrome. RNA amounts of about 0.5 to 1 ug underwent reverse transcription with random hexamers. MiXCR was run by TCRdb on the immunoSEQ multiplex PCR reads, yielding one entry per CDR3 protein. The sample contains about 180,000 distinct CDR3 sequences, approximately 95% of which appear only once. The sequencing input was CD4+ T cells from PBMCs. The receptors were gathered from a human donor with multiple sclerosis.

CDR3 region: CASSFAEYTEAFF. The CDR3 DNA follows: TGTGCCAGCAGCTTCGCGGAGTACACTGAAGCTTTCTTT. The chain is built from TRBV5-6 and TRBJ1-1; D uncertain. This CDR3 region has 13 residues. Trimming took 2 bases from V and 3 from J, leaving 8 bases between them. Germline V gene data show CDR1 as SGHDT and CDR2 as YYEEEE.

The chain carries TRBV20-1 and TRBJ1-2; a possible D gene is TRBD1 (5 bases). V was cut by 2 bases and J by 4 bases, with 8 bases left in between. Germline V CDR1 and CDR2: DFQATT, SNEGSKA (reference sequence). This CDR3 contains 12 residues. CDR3 protein: CSARWGIYGYTF. CDR3 in DNA: TGCAGTGCTAGATGGGGGATCTATGGCTACACCTTC.

The chain carries TRBV5-4 and TRBJ2-3; TRBD2 agrees at 7 bases. Unmatched junction bases numbered 10, after V lost 4 bases and J lost 5 bases. The CDR3 is 15 residues long. CDR1 is SGHNT and CDR2 is YYREEE in the germline V gene (reference sequence). In nucleotides, the CDR3 is TGTGCCAGCAGCCTGGGACTACCCCCCGAAGATACGCAGTATTTT. This sequence encodes CASSLGLPPEDTQYF.

The J gene is TRBJ1-1, the V gene TRBV29-1; a weak D match, TRBD1 (5 bases). The germline CDR1 and CDR2 sequences are SQVTM and ANQGSEA. This CDR3 has 13 residues. V lost 7 bases, J lost 1 base, and 13 bases lay in between. The CDR3 DNA follows: TGCAGCGCCTCCGGGGGTACGAACACTGAAGCTTTCTTT. It is translated as CSASGGTNTEAFF. Full variable domain (rest looked up from reference TRBV29-1 and TRBJ1-1): SAVISQKPSRDICQRGTSLTIQCQVDSQVTMMFWYRQQPGQSLTLIATANQGSEATYESGFVIDKFPISRPNLTFSTLTVSNMSPEDSSIYLCSASGGTNTEAFFGQGTRLTVV.

The rearrangement uses TRBV30 and TRBJ2-2; tentative D call: TRBD1 (6 bases). The germline V and J ends were trimmed by 7 bases and 5 bases, with 17 bases remaining between them. Germline-derived CDR1 and CDR2 are GTSNPN and SVGIG (reference sequence). CDR3 length: 14 residues. The CDR3 reads CASSWTEKTGELFF. CDR3 coding DNA: TGTGCCTCCTCCTGGACAGAAAAAACCGGGGAGCTGTTTTTT.